A selection of T cell receptor beta chains follows, all from one sample in a study of metastatic and nonmetastatic thyroid tumors. TCRdb re-analyzed the PCR reads through MiXCR. This sample has 15,000 or so clones, with roughly 29% found just once. Sequences were obtained from blood. Every receptor here comes from a female donor with papillary thyroid cancer or a benign thyroid nodule (not recorded which). Some clones in this sample may be carry-over from other donors' samples. The CDR3 runs from the conserved cysteine through the conserved F or W. The order of the fields is J gene, D gene, V gene, clone size, CDR3 length, CDR3 protein, CDR3 DNA. D genes are given only for firm matches. Not every row has a clone size; where given, it reads once, few, many or a size class.

>TRBJ2-1|TRBD2|TRBV27|medium-sized|12
CASSLPGGEWFF
TGTGCCAGCAGTCTCCCGGGGGGAGAGTGGTTCTTC
>TRBJ2-7|TRBD1|TRBV6-1|few|16
CATSERHRGGMYEQYF
TGTGCCACCTCCGAACGCCACAGGGGTGGAATGTACGAGCAGTACTTC
>TRBJ2-1|TRBD2|TRBV12-3/TRBV12-4|.|15
CASSVGLAEGDEQFF
TGTGCCAGCAGTGTGGGTCTAGCGGAGGGCGATGAGCAGTTCTTC
>TRBJ2-7|TRBD2|TRBV6-2/TRBV6-3|few|16
CASSYGAGALAYEQYF
TGTGCCAGCAGTTACGGCGCGGGAGCCTTGGCCTACGAGCAGTACTTC
>TRBJ2-1|TRBD2|TRBV20-1|.|16
CSALFRTSGFSDEQFF
TGCAGTGCTCTTTTCCGGACTAGCGGGTTTTCCGATGAGCAGTTCTTC
>TRBJ2-7|.|TRBV18|medium-sized|15
CASSPNVADLYEQYF
TGTGCCAGCTCACCCAACGTGGCGGATCTCTACGAGCAGTACTTC
>TRBJ1-2|.|TRBV12-3/TRBV12-4|.|15
CASRLNRQGGYGYPF
TGTGCCAGCCGTTTAAATCGGCAGGGCGGCTATGGCTACCCATTC
>TRBJ2-4|.|TRBV14|many|15
CASSQIGQAENIQYF
TGTGCCAGCAGCCAAATCGGCCAGGCAGAAAACATTCAGTACTTC
>TRBJ2-5|.|TRBV30|many|13
CAWDRDSRETQYF
TGTGCCTGGGATAGGGACTCTCGGGAGACCCAGTACTTC
>TRBJ2-7|.|TRBV20-1|medium-sized|14
CSATEGYGPYEQYF
TGCAGTGCGACGGAGGGATACGGGCCCTACGAGCAGTACTTC
>TRBJ2-1|TRBD2|TRBV9|.|18
CASSVDPLAGGPRNEQFF
TGTGCCAGCAGCGTAGACCCCCTGGCGGGAGGGCCACGCAATGAGCAGTTCTTC
>TRBJ1-1|.|TRBV7-6|.|12
CASSPRETEAFF
TGTGCCAGCAGCCCGCGGGAAACTGAAGCTTTCTTT
>TRBJ2-7|TRBD1|TRBV7-2|.|14
CASSFRTGGDEQYF
TGTGCCAGCAGCTTTCGGACAGGGGGGGACGAGCAGTACTTC
>TRBJ2-2|TRBD1|TRBV6-1|.|17
CASSARSGTGVPGELFF
TGTGCCAGCAGCGCAAGGTCCGGGACAGGGGTCCCCGGGGAGCTGTTTTTT
>TRBJ2-7|.|TRBV20-1|.|13
CSASTLEGDEQYF
TGCAGTGCTTCCACCTTGGAAGGGGACGAGCAGTACTTC
>TRBJ1-1|.|TRBV6-2/TRBV6-3|.|14
CASSFKVGSGEAFF
TGTGCCAGCAGTTTCAAAGTGGGATCGGGTGAAGCTTTCTTT
>TRBJ1-6|TRBD1|TRBV9|few|15
CAGSVGDRNNSPFHF
TGTGCCGGCAGCGTGGGGGACAGGAATAATTCACCCTTCCACTTT
>TRBJ2-1|.|TRBV24-1|medium-sized|14
CATSNERLYNEQFF
TGTGCCACCAGTAATGAGCGGCTATACAATGAGCAGTTCTTC
>TRBJ2-7|TRBD2|TRBV28|few|15
CASSQALAGVYEQYF
TGTGCCAGCAGTCAAGCACTAGCGGGGGTCTACGAGCAGTACTTC
>TRBJ2-3|TRBD2|TRBV12-3/TRBV12-4|medium-sized|17
CASSPGVGRALTDTQYF
TGTGCCAGCAGCCCCGGGGTGGGGAGGGCCCTTACAGATACGCAGTATTTT
>TRBJ2-1|TRBD2|TRBV6-5|medium-sized|17
CASSYSNPSGIFNEQFF
TGTGCCAGCAGTTACTCGAACCCTAGCGGGATTTTCAATGAGCAGTTCTTC
>TRBJ2-3|.|TRBV9|once|15
CASSGGSPSTDTQYF
TGTGCCAGCAGCGGGGGCTCCCCAAGCACAGATACGCAGTATTTT
>TRBJ1-2|.|TRBV5-8|.|14
CASSSPGHPEGYTF
TGTGCCAGCAGCTCGCCGGGACACCCGGAGGGCTACACCTTC
>TRBJ1-1|.|TRBV6-5|.|13
CASSYRGNTEAFF
TGTGCCAGCAGTTATCGGGGGAACACTGAAGCTTTCTTT
>TRBJ1-4|.|TRBV20-1|medium-sized|14
CSATRARTDEKLFF
TGCAGTGCTACGAGGGCCAGGACGGATGAAAAACTGTTTTTT
>TRBJ2-5|.|TRBV19|many|15
CASSSGRKGGETQYF
TGTGCCAGTAGTTCGGGGAGGAAAGGAGGAGAGACCCAGTACTTC
>TRBJ1-5|.|TRBV5-1|.|16
CASSLGQIYSNQPQHF
TGCGCCAGCAGCCTCGGACAGATTTATAGCAATCAGCCCCAGCATTTT
>TRBJ2-1|TRBD1|TRBV24-1|.|17
CATSDTAGTGLYNEQFF
TGTGCCACCAGTGATACCGCCGGGACAGGGCTCTACAATGAGCAGTTCTTC
>TRBJ2-1|TRBD2|TRBV11-3|medium-sized|15
CASSAGLAGVNEQFF
TGTGCCAGCAGCGCGGGACTAGCGGGGGTCAATGAGCAGTTCTTC
>TRBJ2-1|TRBD2|TRBV30|.|15
CAWPGLAGDGNEQFF
TGTGCCTGGCCTGGACTAGCGGGAGATGGGAATGAGCAGTTCTTC
>TRBJ2-7|TRBD2|TRBV6-5|.|14
CASSYGAGYYEQYF
TGTGCCAGCAGTTATGGAGCGGGATATTACGAGCAGTACTTC
>TRBJ2-7|TRBD2|TRBV5-1|.|15
CASSLTSGREGEQYF
TGCGCCAGCAGCCTTACTAGCGGGAGGGAAGGCGAGCAGTACTTC
>TRBJ2-7|TRBD1|TRBV6-1|few|14
CASSPRTGGYEQYF
TGTGCCAGCAGCCCCCGGACAGGGGGCTACGAGCAGTACTTC
>TRBJ2-5|TRBD2|TRBV6-5|.|17
CASSYPTSGGRRETQNF
TGTGCCAGCAGCTACCCGACTAGCGGGGGGCGGAGAGAGACCCAGAACTTC
>TRBJ1-6|.|TRBV27|medium-sized|16
CASSFSRVGANPPLHF
TGTGCCAGCAGTTTCTCCAGGGTAGGGGCGAATCCACCCCTCCACTTT
>TRBJ2-2|TRBD1|TRBV24-1|.|18
CATSDLSPGQGNTGELFF
TGTGCCACCAGTGATTTAAGTCCGGGACAGGGTAACACCGGGGAGCTGTTTTTT
>TRBJ1-1|.|TRBV12-3/TRBV12-4|.|12
CASSPPGYEAFF
TGTGCCAGCAGTCCCCCGGGGTATGAAGCTTTCTTT
>TRBJ2-5|.|TRBV4-1|.|14
CASSQGSHGETQYF
TGCGCCAGCAGCCAGGGCTCCCACGGGGAGACCCAGTACTTC
>TRBJ1-2|TRBD1|TRBV7-2|few|15
CASSADRGRFYGYTF
TGTGCCAGCAGCGCCGACAGGGGGCGCTTCTATGGCTACACCTTC
>TRBJ2-1|.|TRBV6-2/TRBV6-3|few|15
CASSYQTGTGGEQFF
TGTGCCAGCAGTTACCAGACAGGGACGGGGGGTGAGCAGTTCTTC
>TRBJ2-2|.|TRBV2|many|13
CASSGRGTGELFF
TGTGCCAGCAGTGGGAGGGGCACCGGGGAGCTGTTTTTT
>TRBJ1-1|.|TRBV5-1|medium-sized|13
CASSLRRQGEAFF
TGCGCCAGCAGCCTTCGCAGGCAGGGTGAAGCTTTCTTT
>TRBJ2-1|.|TRBV24-1|.|13
CATSDPLVNEQFF
TGTGCCACCAGTGACCCTTTAGTCAATGAGCAGTTCTTC
>TRBJ2-7|.|TRBV6-1|.|11
CASSSAAGKYF
TGTGCCAGCAGTTCCGCCGCGGGTAAGTACTTC
>TRBJ1-2|.|TRBV6-1|few|14
CASTQGPVSEGYTF
TGTGCCAGCACCCAGGGGCCGGTATCGGAAGGCTACACCTTC